This TCR beta chain was documented in a study of cytomegalovirus exposure and HLA in healthy donors. This PCR relied on a set of 60 Vbeta primers and 13 Jbeta primers. The repertoire was sequenced with immunoSEQ multiplex PCR; TCRdb's copy has only in-frame clones and lacks some. The table shows approximately 82,000 clones, with more than 60% occurring only once. This receptor was taken from a man aged 40-49 years in good health and CMV-seronegative. The sample was PBMCs.

CDR3 DNA: TGTGCCAGTAGTATACAGGTGACGAACACTGAAGCTTTCTTT. Protein product: CASSIQVTNTEAFF. The rearrangement links TRBV19 to TRBJ1-1; no definite D call. The CDR3 has 14 residues. Trimming removed 2 bases at V and 1 base at J, with 8 bases between. Germline lookup yields CDR1 LNHDA and CDR2 SQIVND (reference sequence).